The T cell receptor beta chain under discussion was sequenced for a study of cytomegalovirus exposure and HLA in healthy donors. The CDR3 sequence is 13 residues long. CDR1 and CDR2 from the germline V gene are SQVTM and ANQGSEA. With V trimmed by 7 bases and J by 2 bases, 5 bases remained unmatched. The study ran its PCR with 60 Vbeta and 13 Jbeta primers. Clones were sequenced by immunoSEQ multiplex PCR, and TCRdb holds only the in-frame ones, with some missing. Its listing shows 100,000 to 150,000 clones. General observations from the study: The authors later found most CMV-associated TCR beta chains appeared HLA-restricted.

A word on this clone: Its antigen is as yet unknown.

J is TRBJ2-7 and V is TRBV29-1, with 10 bases lining up with TRBD2. The sample comprised PBMCs. This sequence originates from a man aged 25-45 years in good health and CMV-seronegative. CDR3 DNA sequence: TGCAGCGCGGGACTAGCGACGACCTACGAGCAGTACTTC. Residues: CSAGLATTYEQYF.